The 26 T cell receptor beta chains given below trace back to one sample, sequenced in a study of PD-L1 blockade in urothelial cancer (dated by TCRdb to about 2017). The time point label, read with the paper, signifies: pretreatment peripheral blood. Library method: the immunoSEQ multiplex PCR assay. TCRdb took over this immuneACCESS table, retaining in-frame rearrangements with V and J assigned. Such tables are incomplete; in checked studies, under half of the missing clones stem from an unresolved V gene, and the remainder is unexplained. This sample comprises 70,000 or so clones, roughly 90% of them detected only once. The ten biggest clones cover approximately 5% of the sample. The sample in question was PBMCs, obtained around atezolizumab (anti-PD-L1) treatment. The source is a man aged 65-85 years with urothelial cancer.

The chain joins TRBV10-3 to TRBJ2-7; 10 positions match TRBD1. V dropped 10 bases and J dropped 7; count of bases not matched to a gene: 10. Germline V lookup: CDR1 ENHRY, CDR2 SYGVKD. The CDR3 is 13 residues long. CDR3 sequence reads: CASHGTGAIEQYF. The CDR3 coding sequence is TGTGCCAGCCACGGGACAGGGGCGATTGAGCAGTACTTC.

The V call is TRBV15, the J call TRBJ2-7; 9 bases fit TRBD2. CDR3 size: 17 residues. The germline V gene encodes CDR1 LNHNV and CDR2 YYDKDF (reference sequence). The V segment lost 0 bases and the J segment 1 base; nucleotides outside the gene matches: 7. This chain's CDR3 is CATSRDLAGGRSYEQYF. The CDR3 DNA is TGTGCCACCAGCAGAGATCTGGCGGGAGGGAGGTCCTACGAGCAGTACTTC. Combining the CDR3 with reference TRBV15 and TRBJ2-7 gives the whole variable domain DAMVIQNPRYQVTQFGKPVTLSCSQTLNHNVMYWYQQKSSQAPKLLFHYYDKDFNNEADTPDNFQSRRPNTSFCFLDIRSPGLGDTAMYLCATSRDLAGGRSYEQYFGPGTRLTVT.

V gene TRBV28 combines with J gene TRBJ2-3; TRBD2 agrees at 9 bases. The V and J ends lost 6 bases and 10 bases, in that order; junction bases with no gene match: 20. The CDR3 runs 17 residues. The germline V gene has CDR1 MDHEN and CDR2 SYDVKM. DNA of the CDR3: TGTGCCAGCAGGAGGGGGGGAGGTTTACTAGCGGGCGCCCCGCAGTATTTT. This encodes CASRRGGGLLAGAPQYF.

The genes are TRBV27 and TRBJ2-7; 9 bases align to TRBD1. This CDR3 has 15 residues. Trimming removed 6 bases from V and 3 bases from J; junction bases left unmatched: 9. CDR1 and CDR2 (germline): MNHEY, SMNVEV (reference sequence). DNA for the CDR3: TGTGCCAGCAGCTTTCAGGACAGGGGTATCTACGAGCAGTACTTC. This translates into CASSFQDRGIYEQYF.

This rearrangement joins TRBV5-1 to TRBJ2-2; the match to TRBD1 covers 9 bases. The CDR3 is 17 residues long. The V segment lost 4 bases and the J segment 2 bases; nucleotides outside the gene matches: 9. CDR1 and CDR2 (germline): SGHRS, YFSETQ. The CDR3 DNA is TGCGCCAGCAGCCTCCAACCGGGACAGGGAAACACCGGGGAGCTGTTTTTT. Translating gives CASSLQPGQGNTGELFF.

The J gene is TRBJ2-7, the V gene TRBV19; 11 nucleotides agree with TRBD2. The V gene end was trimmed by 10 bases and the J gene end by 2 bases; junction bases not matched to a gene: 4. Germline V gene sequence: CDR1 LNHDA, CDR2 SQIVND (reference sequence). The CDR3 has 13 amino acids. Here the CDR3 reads CATRLAGTYEQYF. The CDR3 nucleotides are TGTGCCACCCGACTAGCGGGGACCTACGAGCAGTACTTC.

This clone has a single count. CDR3 bases: TGTGCCAGCAGGGGTTACGGGTACACAGATACGCAGTATTTT. It is translated as CASRGYGYTDTQYF. V gene TRBV6-1 combines with J gene TRBJ2-3; D gene ambiguous. The CDR3 has 14 residues. Looked up from germline, CDR1 is MNHNS and CDR2 is SASEGT. V was shortened by 6 bases and J by 2 bases, with 12 bases between the two germline ends.

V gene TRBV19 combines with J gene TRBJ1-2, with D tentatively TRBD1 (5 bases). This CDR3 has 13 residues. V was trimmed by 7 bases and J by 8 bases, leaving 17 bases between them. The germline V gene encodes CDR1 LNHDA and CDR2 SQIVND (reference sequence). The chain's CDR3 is CASNLRDERGYTF. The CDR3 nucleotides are TGTGCCAGTAACCTGCGGGACGAAAGGGGCTACACCTTC.

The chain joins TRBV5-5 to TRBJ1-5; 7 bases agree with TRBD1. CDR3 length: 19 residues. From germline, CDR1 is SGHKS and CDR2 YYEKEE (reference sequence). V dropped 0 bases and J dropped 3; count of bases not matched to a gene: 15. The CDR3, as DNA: TGTGCCAGCAGCTTGGCCATCTTCTCAGGGACAGCTATCAATCAGCCCCAGCATTTT. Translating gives CASSLAIFSGTAINQPQHF.

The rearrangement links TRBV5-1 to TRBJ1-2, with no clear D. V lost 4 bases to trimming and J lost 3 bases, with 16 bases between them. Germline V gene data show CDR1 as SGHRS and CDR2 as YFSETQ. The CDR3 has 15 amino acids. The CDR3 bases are TGCGCCAGCAGCCACCTTATGGTTCCGGACTATGGCTACACCTTC. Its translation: CASSHLMVPDYGYTF.

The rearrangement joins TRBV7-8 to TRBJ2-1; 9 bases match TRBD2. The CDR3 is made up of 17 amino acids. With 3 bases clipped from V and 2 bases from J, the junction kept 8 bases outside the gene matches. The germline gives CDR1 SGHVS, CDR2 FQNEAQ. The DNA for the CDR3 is TGTGCCAGCAGCTTGCGCCCGACTAGCGGCGCCTACAATGAGCAGTTCTTC. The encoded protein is CASSLRPTSGAYNEQFF.

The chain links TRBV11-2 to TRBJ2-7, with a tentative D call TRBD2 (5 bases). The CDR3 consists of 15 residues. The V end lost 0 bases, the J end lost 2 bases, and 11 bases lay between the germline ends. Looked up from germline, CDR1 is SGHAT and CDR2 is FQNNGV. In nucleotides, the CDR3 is TGTGCCAGCAGCTTAGATCGAGGGTACCCCTACGAGCAGTACTTC. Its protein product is CASSLDRGYPYEQYF. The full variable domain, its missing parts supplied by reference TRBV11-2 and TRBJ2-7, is EAGVAQSPRYKIIEKRQSVAFWCNPISGHATLYWYQQILGQGPKLLIQFQNNGVVDDSQLPKDRFSAERLKGVDSTLKIQPAKLEDSAVYLCASSLDRGYPYEQYFGPGTRLTVT.

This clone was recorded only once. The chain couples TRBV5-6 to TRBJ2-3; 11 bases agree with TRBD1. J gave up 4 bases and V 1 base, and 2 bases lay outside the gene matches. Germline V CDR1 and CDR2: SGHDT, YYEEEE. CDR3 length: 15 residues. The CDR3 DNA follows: TGTGCCAGCAGCTTGTCGGGACAGGGGGCAGATACGCAGTATTTT. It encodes CASSLSGQGADTQYF.

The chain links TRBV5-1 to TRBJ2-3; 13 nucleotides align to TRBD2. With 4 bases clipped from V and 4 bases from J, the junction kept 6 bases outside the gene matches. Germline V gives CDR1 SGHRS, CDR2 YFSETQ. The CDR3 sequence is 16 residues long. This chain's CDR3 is CASSARLAGGPDTQYF. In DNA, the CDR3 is TGCGCCAGCAGCGCAAGACTAGCGGGAGGACCAGATACGCAGTATTTT.

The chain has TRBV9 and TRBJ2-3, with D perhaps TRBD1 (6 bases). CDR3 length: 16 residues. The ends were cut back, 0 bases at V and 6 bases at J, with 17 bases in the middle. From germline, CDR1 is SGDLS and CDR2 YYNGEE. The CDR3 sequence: CASSVAVGGSLDTQYF. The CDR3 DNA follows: TGTGCCAGCAGCGTAGCTGTAGGGGGAAGTCTGGATACGCAGTATTTT.

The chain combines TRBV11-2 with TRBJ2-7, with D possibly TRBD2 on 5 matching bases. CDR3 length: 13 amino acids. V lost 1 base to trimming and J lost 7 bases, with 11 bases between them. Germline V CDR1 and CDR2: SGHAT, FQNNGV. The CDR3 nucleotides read TGTGCCAGCAGCTTAGTACGGGGAACGGAGCAGTACTTC. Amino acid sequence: CASSLVRGTEQYF.

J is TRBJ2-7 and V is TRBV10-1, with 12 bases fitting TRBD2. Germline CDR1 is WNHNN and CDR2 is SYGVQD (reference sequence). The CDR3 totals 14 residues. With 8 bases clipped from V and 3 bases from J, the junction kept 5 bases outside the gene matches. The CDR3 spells CASVRTSGNYEQYF. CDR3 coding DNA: TGCGCCAGCGTCCGGACTAGCGGGAACTACGAGCAGTACTTC.

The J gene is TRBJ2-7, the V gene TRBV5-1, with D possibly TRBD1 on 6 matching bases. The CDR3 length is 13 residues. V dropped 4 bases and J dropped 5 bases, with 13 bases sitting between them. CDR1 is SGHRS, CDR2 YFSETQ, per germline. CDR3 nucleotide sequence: TGCGCCAGCAGCCAACAGGGAAACGACGAGCAGTACTTC. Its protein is CASSQQGNDEQYF.

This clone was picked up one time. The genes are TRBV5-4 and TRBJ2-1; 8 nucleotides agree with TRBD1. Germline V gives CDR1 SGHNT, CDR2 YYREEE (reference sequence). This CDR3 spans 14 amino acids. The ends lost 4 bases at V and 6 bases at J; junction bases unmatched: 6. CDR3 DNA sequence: TGTGCCAGCAGCATTGGACAGGGAGGCAATGAGCAGTTCTTC. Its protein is CASSIGQGGNEQFF. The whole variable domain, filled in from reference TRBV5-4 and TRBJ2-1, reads ETGVTQSPTHLIKTRGQQVTLRCSSQSGHNTVSWYQQALGQGPQFIFQYYREEENGRGNFPPRFSGLQFPNYSSELNVNALELDDSALYLCASSIGQGGNEQFFGPGTRLTVL.

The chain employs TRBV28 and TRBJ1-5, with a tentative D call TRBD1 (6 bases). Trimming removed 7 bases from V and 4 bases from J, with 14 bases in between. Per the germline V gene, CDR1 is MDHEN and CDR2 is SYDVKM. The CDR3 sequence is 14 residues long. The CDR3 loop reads CASILQGRNQPQHF. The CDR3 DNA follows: TGTGCCAGCATTCTACAGGGTCGAAATCAGCCCCAGCATTTT.

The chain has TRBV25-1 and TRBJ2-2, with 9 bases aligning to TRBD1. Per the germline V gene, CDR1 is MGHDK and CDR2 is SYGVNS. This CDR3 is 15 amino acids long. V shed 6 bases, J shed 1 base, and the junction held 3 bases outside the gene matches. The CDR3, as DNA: TGTGCCAGCAGCCTGGGACAGGGGAACACCGGGGAGCTGTTTTTT. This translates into CASSLGQGNTGELFF.

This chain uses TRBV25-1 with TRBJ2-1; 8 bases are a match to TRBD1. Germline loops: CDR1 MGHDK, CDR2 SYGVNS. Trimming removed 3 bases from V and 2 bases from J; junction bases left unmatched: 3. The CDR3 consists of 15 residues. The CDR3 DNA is TGTGCCAGCAGTGAGGCAGGGGGCGCCTACAATGAGCAGTTCTTC. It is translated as CASSEAGGAYNEQFF.

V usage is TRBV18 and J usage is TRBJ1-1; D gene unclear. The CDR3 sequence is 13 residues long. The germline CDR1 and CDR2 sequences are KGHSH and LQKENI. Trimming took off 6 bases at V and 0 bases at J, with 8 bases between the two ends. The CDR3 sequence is CASSLTLNTEAFF. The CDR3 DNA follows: TGTGCCAGCTCCCTGACACTGAACACTGAAGCTTTCTTT.

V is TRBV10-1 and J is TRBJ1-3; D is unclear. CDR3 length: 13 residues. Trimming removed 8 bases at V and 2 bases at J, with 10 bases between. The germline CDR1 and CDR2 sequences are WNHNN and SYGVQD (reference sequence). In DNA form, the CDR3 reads TGCGCCAGCCAAGGAGGGACTGGAAACACCATATATTTT. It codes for CASQGGTGNTIYF.

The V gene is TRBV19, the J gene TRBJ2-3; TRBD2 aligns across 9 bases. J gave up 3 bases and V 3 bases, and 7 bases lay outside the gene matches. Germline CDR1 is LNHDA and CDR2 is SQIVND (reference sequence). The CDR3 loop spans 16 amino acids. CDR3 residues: CASSIGFLAGTDTQYF. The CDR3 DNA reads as TGTGCCAGTAGTATTGGCTTTCTAGCGGGGACAGATACGCAGTATTTT.

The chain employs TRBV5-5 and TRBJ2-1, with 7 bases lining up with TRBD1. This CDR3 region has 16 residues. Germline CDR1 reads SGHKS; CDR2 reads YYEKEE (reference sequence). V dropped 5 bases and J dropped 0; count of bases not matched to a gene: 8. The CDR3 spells CASSYFRGISYNEQFF. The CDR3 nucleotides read TGTGCCAGCAGTTACTTCAGGGGGATCTCCTACAATGAGCAGTTCTTC.